Sequencing of this T cell receptor (beta chain) was carried out in a study of identical twins. Using its own MiXCR run on the 5' RACE reads, TCRdb lists one record per CDR3 protein. The sample holds about 190,000 distinct CDR3 sequences; roughly 15% are singletons and the top ten take 35% to 50%. The germline CDR1 and CDR2 sequences are DFQATT and SNEGSKA (reference sequence). There are 11 residues in the CDR3. A further study also used this sample, focusing on T cells expressing NK-cell markers. As that study records: Among the eight sequenced donors, seven tested HCMV-seropositive and one tested seronegative.

Input material: CD8+ T cells sorted from blood. The receptor's source is a woman aged 18-29 years in good health. The J gene is TRBJ1-1, the V gene TRBV20-1; D gene uncertain. CDR3 residues: CRVTLNTEAFF. The CDR3 nucleotides are TGCAGAGTGACACTGAACACTGAAGCTTTCTTT.